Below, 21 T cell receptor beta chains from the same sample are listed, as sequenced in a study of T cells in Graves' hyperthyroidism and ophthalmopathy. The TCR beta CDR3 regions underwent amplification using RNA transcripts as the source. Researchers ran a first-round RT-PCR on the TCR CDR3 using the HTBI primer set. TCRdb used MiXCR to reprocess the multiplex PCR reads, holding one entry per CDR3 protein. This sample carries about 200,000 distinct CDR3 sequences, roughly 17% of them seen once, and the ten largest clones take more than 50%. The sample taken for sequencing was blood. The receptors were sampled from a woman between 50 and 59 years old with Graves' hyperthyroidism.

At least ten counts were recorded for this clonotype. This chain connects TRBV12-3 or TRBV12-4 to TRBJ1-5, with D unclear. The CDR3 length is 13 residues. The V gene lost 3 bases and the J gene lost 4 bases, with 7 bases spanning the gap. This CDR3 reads CASSFAGNQPQHF. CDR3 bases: TGTGCCAGCAGTTTCGCAGGAAATCAGCCCCAGCATTTT.

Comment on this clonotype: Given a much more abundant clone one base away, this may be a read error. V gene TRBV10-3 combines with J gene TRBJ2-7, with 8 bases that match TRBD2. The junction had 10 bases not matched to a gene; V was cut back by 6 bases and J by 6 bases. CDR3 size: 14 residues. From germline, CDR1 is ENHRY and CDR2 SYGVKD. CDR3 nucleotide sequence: TGTGCCATCAGGCCTAACGGGAGGGCCATCGAGCAGTACTTC. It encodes CAIRPNGRAIEQYF.

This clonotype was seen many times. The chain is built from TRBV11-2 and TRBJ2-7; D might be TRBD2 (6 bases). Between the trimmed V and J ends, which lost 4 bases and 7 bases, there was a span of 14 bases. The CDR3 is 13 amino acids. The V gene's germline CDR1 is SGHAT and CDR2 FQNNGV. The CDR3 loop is CASSSTGEGEQYF. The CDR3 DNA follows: TGTGCCAGCAGCTCGACGGGGGAAGGGGAGCAGTACTTC.

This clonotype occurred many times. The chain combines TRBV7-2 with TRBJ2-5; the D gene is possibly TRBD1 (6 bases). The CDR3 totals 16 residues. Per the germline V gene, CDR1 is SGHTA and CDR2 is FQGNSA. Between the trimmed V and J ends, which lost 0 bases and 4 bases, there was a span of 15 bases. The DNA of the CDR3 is TGTGCCAGCAGCTTAGCGCCAGGGGATGGGGTAGAGACCCAGTACTTC. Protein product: CASSLAPGDGVETQYF.

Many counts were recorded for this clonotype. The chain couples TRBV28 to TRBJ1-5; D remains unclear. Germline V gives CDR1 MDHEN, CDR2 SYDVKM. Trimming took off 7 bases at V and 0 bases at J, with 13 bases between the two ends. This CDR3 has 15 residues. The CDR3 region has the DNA TGTGCCAGCATAGGCAGTTGGGGTAGCAATCAGCCCCAGCATTTT. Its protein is CASIGSWGSNQPQHF. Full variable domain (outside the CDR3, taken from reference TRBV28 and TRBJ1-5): DVKVTQSSRYLVKRTGEKVFLECVQDMDHENMFWYRQDPGLGLRLIYFSYDVKMKEKGDIPEGYSVSREKKERFSLILESASTNQTSMYLCASIGSWGSNQPQHFGDGTRLSIL.

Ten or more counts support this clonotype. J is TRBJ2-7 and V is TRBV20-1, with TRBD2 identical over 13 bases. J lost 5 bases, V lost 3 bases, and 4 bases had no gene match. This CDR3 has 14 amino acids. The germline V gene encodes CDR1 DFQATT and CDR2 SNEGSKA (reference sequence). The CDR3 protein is CSARSGTSGNEQYF. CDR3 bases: TGCAGTGCTAGGTCGGGGACTAGCGGGAACGAGCAGTACTTC.

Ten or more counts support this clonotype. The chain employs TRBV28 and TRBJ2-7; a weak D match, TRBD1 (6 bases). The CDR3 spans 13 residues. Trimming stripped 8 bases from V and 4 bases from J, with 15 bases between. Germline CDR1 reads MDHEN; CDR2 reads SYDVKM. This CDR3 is CASLRDINYEQYF. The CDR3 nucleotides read TGTGCCAGCCTCCGGGACATTAATTACGAGCAGTACTTC.

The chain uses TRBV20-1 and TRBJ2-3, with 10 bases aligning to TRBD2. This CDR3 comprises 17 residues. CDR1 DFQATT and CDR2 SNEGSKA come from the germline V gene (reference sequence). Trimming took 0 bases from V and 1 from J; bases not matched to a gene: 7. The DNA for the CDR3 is TGCAGTGCTAGAGATCGTAGCGGGAGGCATCGCACAGATACGCAGTATTTT. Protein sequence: CSARDRSGRHRTDTQYF.

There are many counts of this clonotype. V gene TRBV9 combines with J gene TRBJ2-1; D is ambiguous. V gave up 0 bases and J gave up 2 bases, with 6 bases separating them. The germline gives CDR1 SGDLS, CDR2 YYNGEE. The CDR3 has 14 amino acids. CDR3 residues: CASSVADTYNEQFF. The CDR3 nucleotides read TGTGCCAGCAGCGTAGCAGACACCTACAATGAGCAGTTCTTC. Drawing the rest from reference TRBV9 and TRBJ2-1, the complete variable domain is DSGVTQTPKHLITATGQRVTLRCSPRSGDLSVYWYQQSLDQGLQFLIQYYNGEERAKGNILERFSAQQFPDLHSELNLSSLELGDSALYFCASSVADTYNEQFFGPGTRLTVL.

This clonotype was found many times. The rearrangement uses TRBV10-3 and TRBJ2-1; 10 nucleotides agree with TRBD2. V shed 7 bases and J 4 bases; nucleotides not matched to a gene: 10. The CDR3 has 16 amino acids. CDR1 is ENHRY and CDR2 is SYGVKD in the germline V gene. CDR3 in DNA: TGTGCCATCAACCAAAGGGGGACTAGCGCTTACAATGAGCAGTTCTTC. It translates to CAINQRGTSAYNEQFF.

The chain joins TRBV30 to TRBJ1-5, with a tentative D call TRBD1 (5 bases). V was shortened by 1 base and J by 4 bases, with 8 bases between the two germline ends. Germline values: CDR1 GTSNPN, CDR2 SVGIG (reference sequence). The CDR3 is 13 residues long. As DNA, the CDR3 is TGTGCCTGGAGTGGGGGGGAAAATCAGCCCCAGCATTTT. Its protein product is CAWSGGENQPQHF.

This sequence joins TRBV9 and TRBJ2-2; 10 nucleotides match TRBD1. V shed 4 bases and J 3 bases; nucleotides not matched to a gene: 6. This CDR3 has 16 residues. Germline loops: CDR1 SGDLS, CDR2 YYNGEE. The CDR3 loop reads CASSHWGQGYTGELFF. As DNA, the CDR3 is TGTGCCAGCAGCCATTGGGGACAGGGGTACACCGGGGAGCTGTTTTTT.

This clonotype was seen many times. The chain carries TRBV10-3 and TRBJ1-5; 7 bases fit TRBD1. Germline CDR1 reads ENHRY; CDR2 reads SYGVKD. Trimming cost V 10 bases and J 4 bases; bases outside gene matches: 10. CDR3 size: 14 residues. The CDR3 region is CATEDQTGNQPQHF. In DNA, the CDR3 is TGTGCCACCGAGGACCAGACAGGGAATCAGCCCCAGCATTTT.

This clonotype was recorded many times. The CDR3 protein is CSAPSLDYGYTF. The CDR3 nucleotides read TGCAGTGCCCCCTCTTTGGACTATGGCTACACCTTC. The chain combines TRBV20-1 with TRBJ1-2; D ambiguous. The length of the CDR3 is 12 residues. V dropped 6 bases and J dropped 3 bases, with 11 bases sitting between them. CDR1 is DFQATT and CDR2 is SNEGSKA in the germline V gene (reference sequence).

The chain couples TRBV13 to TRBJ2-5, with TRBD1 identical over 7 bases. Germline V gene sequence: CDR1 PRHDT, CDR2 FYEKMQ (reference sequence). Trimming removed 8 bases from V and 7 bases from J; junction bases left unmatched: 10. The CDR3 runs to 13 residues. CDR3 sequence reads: CASGRGNTGTQYF. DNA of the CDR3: TGTGCCAGCGGCAGGGGGAACACGGGGACCCAGTACTTC.

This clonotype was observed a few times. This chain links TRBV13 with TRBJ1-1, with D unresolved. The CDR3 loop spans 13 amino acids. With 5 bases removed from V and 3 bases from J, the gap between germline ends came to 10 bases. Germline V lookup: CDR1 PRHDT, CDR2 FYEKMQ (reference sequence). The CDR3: CASSLKEYTEAFF. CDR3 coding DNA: TGTGCCAGCAGCCTTAAAGAGTACACTGAAGCTTTCTTT.

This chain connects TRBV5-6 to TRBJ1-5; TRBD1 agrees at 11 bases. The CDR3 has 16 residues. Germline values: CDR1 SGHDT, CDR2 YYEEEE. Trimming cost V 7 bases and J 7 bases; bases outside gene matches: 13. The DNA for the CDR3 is TGTGCCAGCGGCAGATCGGGACAGGGGGTTTTCCAGCCCCAGCATTTT. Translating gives CASGRSGQGVFQPQHF.

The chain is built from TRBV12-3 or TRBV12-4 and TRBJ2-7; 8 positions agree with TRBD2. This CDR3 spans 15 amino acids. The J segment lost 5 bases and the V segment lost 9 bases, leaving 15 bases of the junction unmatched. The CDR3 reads CASRGGGAGEDEQYF. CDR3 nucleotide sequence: TGTGCCAGTCGGGGGGGGGGAGCGGGAGAGGACGAGCAGTACTTC.

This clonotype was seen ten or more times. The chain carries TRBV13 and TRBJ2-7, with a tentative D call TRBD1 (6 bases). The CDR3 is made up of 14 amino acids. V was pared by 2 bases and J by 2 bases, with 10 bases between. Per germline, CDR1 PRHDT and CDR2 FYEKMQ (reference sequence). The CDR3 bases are TGTGCCAGCAGCTTAATGGGACAAACCTACGAGCAGTACTTC. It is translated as CASSLMGQTYEQYF.

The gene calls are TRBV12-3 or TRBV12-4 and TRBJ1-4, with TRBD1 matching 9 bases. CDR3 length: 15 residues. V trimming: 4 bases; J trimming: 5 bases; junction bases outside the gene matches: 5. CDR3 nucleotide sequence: TGTGCCAGCAGTTCCGGGACAGGGAGGAATGAAAAACTGTTTTTT. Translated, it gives CASSSGTGRNEKLFF.

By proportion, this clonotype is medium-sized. CDR3 sequence: CASSFGLAGAYEQYF. The CDR3 nucleotides read TGTGCCAGCAGTTTCGGTCTAGCGGGTGCCTACGAGCAGTACTTC. This rearrangement joins TRBV28 to TRBJ2-7, with 8 bases aligning to TRBD2. Germline V lookup: CDR1 MDHEN, CDR2 SYDVKM. The length of the CDR3 is 15 residues. V trimming: 3 bases; J trimming: 2 bases; junction bases outside the gene matches: 6.